A single sample gave rise to the 8 T cell receptor beta chains below, sequenced in a study of cytomegalovirus exposure and HLA in healthy donors (dated 2017 in TCRdb). Libraries were made using the immunoSEQ multiplex PCR assay. A mixture of 60 forward primers for TCR Vbeta segments and 13 reverse primers for TCR Jbeta segments was used in the multiplex PCR. This immuneACCESS table, as held by TCRdb, lists in-frame sequences with V and J called but not all clones. Of the missing ones, under half trace to an unresolved V gene in checked studies; the others have no known cause. For this sample there are 65,000 to 75,000 clones; about 70% appear just once. The ten largest clones represent around 2% of the sample. The sequenced sample was PBMCs. The receptors originated from a woman aged 30 to 39 in good health and CMV-seronegative.

This clone appeared once. The chain couples TRBV7-9 to TRBJ2-1, with 7 positions matching TRBD2. CDR1 is SEHNR and CDR2 is FQNEAQ in the germline V gene (reference sequence). The CDR3 runs to 15 residues. The V segment lost 5 bases and the J segment 0 bases; nucleotides outside the gene matches: 4. CDR3 loop: CASSLRTSSYNEQFF. The CDR3 coding sequence is TGTGCCAGCAGCCTCCGGACTAGCTCCTACAATGAGCAGTTCTTC.

The rearrangement joins TRBV11-1 to TRBJ2-3, with D perhaps TRBD2 (6 bases). The germline gives CDR1 SGHAT, CDR2 FQDESV (reference sequence). The CDR3 loop spans 14 amino acids. Trimming took 4 bases from V and 2 from J, leaving 10 bases between them. DNA of the CDR3: TGTGCCAGCAGCTCGGGACTTAACACAGATACGCAGTATTTT. Translation: CASSSGLNTDTQYF.

The CDR3 DNA is TGTGCCAGCTCACCAGATCCTTTCAGGGGACCCGGGGAGACCCAGTACTTC. It translates to CASSPDPFRGPGETQYF. This sequence joins TRBV18 and TRBJ2-5; D perhaps matches TRBD1 (6 bases). Germline V gives CDR1 KGHSH, CDR2 LQKENI. V lost 2 bases, J lost 5 bases, and 21 bases lay in between. The CDR3 is made up of 17 amino acids.

The rearrangement uses TRBV11-3 and TRBJ2-5, with 7 bases fitting TRBD2. Germline trimming cut 5 bases from V and 4 bases from J; bases unmatched to any gene: 10. The CDR3 is 15 residues long. Germline V gene sequence: CDR1 SGHNT, CDR2 YENEEA. Here the CDR3 reads CASSARAGLGETQYF. Here the CDR3 DNA reads TGTGCCAGCAGCGCGCGAGCGGGGTTGGGAGAGACCCAGTACTTC.

Comment on this clone: The junction departs from the called germline gene at one end, perhaps through a read error. In DNA, the CDR3 is TGTGCTAGCAGCTTAGGCCCAGGGACCGGGGAGCTGTTTTTT. It encodes CASSLGPGTGELFF. The V and J genes are TRBV7-7 and TRBJ2-2; maybe TRBD1 (5 bases). The CDR3 spans 14 residues. The germline V gene encodes CDR1 SSHAT and CDR2 FNYEAQ (reference sequence).

This chain connects TRBV4-1 to TRBJ2-3; 9 bases align to TRBD2. The CDR3 has 15 residues. V lost 4 bases, J lost 3 bases, and 5 bases stayed unmatched. Germline V gene sequence: CDR1 MGHRA, CDR2 YSYEKL. The CDR3 DNA follows: TGCGCCAGCAGCCCTGTTAGCGGGGGAACAGATACGCAGTATTTT. Its protein product is CASSPVSGGTDTQYF.

This chain connects TRBV4-1 to TRBJ1-2; 8 nucleotides line up with TRBD1. CDR1 is MGHRA and CDR2 is YSYEKL in the germline V gene. J was trimmed by 4 bases and V by 1 base; bases with no gene match: 5. This CDR3 comprises 15 residues. The CDR3 region has the DNA TGCGCCAGCAGCCAAGGAGGCAGGGGGCTCTATGGCTACACCTTC. Translation: CASSQGGRGLYGYTF.

V usage is TRBV28 and J usage is TRBJ2-1; the match to TRBD2 covers 15 bases. Germline CDR1 is MDHEN and CDR2 is SYDVKM. This CDR3 is built from 19 residues. Unmatched junction bases numbered 13, after V lost 7 bases and J lost 3 bases. CDR3 DNA sequence: TGTGCCAGCAACCCGGGACTAGCGGGGGGCCACGCACACTACAATGAGCAGTTCTTC. It yields the protein CASNPGLAGGHAHYNEQFF.